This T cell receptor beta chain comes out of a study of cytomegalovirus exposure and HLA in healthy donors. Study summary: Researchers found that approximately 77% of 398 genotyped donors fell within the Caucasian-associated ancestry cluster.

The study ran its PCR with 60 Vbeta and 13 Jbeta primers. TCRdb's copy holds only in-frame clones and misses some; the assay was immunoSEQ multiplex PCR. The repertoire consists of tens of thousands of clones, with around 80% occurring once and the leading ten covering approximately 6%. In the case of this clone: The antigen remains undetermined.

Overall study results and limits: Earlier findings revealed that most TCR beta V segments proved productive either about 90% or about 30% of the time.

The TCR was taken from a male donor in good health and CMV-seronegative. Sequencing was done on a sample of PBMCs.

CDR3 sequence: CASSLGPGPSREQYF. In DNA, the CDR3 is TGTGCCAGCAGCTTGGGCCCAGGGCCTAGTCGGGAGCAGTACTTC. This rearrangement joins TRBV5-6 to TRBJ2-7; maybe TRBD1 (5 bases). CDR1 and CDR2 from the germline V gene are SGHDT and YYEEEE. Trimming stripped 0 bases from V and 7 bases from J, with 17 bases between. The CDR3 has 15 amino acids.